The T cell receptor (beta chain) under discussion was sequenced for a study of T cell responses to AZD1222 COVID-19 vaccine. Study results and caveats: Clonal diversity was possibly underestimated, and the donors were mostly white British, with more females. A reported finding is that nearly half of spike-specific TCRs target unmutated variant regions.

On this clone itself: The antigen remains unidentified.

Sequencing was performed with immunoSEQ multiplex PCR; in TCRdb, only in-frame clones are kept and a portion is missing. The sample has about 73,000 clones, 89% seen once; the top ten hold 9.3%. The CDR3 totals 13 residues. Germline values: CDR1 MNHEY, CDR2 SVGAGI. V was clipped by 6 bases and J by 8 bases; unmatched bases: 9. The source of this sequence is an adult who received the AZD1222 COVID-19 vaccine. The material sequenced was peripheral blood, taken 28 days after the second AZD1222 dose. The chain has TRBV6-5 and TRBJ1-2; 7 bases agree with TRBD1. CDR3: CASSRRDSRGYTF. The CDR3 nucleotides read TGTGCCAGCAGCCGCCGGGACAGTCGAGGCTACACCTTC.